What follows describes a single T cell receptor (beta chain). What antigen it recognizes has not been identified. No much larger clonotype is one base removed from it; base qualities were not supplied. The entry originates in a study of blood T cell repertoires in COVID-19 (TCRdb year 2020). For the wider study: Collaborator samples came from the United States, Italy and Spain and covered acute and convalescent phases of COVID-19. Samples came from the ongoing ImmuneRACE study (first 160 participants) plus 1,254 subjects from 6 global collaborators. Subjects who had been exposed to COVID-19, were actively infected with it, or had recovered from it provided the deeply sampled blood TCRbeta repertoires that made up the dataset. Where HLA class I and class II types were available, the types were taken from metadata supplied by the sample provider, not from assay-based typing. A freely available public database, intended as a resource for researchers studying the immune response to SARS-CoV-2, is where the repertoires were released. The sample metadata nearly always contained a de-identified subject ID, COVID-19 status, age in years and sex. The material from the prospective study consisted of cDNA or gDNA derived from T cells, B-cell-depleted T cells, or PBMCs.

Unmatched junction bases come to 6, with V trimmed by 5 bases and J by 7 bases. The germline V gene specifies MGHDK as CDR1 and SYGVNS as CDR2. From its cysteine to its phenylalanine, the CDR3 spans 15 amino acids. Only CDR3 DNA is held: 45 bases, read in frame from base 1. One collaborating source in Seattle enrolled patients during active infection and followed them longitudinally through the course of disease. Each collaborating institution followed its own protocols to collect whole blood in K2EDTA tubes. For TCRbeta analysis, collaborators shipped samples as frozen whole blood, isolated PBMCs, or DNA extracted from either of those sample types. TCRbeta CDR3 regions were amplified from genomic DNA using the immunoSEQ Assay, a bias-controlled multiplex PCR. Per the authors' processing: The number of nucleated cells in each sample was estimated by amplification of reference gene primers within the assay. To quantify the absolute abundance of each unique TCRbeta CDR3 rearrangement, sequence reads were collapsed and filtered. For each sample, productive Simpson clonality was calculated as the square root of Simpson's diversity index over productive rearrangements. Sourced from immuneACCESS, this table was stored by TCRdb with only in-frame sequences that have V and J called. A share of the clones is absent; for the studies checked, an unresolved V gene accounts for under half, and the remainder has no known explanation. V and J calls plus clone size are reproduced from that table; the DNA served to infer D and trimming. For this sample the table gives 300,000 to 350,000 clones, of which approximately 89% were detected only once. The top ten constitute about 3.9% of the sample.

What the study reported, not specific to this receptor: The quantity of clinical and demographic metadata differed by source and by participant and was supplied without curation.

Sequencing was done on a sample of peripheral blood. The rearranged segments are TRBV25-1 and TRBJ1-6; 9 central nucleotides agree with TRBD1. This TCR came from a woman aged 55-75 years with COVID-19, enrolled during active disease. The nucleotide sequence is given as TGTGCCAGCAGTCGGGGGACAGGGTGGAATTCACCCCTCCACTTT. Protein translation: CASSRGTGWNSPLHF.